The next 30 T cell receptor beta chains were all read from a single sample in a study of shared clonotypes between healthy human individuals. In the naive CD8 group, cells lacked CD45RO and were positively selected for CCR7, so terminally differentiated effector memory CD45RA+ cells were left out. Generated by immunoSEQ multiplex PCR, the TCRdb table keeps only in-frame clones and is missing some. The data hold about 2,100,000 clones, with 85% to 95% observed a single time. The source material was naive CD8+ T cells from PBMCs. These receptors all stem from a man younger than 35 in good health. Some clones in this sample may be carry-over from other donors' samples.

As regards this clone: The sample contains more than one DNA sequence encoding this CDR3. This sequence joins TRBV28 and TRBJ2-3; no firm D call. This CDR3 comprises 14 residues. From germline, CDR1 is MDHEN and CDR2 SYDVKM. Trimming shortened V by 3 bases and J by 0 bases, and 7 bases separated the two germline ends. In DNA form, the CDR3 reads TGTGCCAGCAGTTTCACGGGTAGCACAGATACGCAGTATTTT. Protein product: CASSFTGSTDTQYF.

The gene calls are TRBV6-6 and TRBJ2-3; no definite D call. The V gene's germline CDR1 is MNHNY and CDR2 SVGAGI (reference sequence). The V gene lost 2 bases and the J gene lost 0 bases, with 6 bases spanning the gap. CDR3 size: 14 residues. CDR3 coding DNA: TGTGCCAGCAGTTACGCTCCCAGCACAGATACGCAGTATTTT. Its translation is CASSYAPSTDTQYF.

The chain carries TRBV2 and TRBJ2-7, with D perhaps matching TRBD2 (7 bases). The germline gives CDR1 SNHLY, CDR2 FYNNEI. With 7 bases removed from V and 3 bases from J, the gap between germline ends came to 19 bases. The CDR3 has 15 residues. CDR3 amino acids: CASNPRGGLLYEQYF. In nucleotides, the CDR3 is TGTGCCAGCAACCCTAGGGGGGGACTTCTCTACGAGCAGTACTTC.

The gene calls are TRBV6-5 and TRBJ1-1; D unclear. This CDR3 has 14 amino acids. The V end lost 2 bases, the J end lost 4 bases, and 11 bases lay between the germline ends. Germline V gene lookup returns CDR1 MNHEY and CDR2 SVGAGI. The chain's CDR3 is CASSYTESGTEAFF. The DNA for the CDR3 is TGTGCCAGCAGTTACACTGAGTCAGGCACTGAAGCTTTCTTT.

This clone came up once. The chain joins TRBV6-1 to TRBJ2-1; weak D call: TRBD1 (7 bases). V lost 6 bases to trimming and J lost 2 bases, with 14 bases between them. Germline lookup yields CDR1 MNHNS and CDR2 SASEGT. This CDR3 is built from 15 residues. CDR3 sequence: CASSDREVTYNEQFF. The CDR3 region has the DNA TGTGCCAGCAGCGACAGGGAGGTCACCTACAATGAGCAGTTCTTC.

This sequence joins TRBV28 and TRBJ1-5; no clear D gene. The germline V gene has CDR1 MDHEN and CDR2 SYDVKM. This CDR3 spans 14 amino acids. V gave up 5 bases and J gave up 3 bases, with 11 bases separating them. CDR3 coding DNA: TGTGCCAGCAGTGAGTCCTACCCCAATCAGCCCCAGCATTTT. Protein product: CASSESYPNQPQHF.

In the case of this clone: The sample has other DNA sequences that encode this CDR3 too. DNA for the CDR3: TGTGCCAGCAGTTTGAGGCTAGCGGGTTACGAGCAGTACTTC. Protein sequence: CASSLRLAGYEQYF. The chain employs TRBV27 and TRBJ2-7; 8 bases line up with TRBD2. Trimming at V came to 3 bases and at J to 4 bases, leaving 5 bases not matched to a gene. Germline V gene data show CDR1 as MNHEY and CDR2 as SMNVEV (reference sequence). The CDR3 covers 14 residues.

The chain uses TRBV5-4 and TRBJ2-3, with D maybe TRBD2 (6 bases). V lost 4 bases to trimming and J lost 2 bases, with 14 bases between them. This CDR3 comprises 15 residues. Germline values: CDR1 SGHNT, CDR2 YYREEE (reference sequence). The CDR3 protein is CASSLTRENTDTQYF. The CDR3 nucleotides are TGTGCCAGCAGCCTAACACGGGAGAACACAGATACGCAGTATTTT.

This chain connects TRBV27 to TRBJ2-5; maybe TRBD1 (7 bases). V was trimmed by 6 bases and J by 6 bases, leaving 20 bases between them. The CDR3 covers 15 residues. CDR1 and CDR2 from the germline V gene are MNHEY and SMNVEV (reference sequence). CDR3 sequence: CASRPGGYLEKTQYF. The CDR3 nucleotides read TGTGCCAGCAGGCCAGGGGGGTATCTAGAAAAGACCCAGTACTTC.

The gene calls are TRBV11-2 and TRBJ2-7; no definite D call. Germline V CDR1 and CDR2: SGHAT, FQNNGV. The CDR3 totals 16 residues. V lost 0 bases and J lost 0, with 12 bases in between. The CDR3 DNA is TGTGCCAGCAGCTTAGACGACTGGTCTATCTCCTACGAGCAGTACTTC. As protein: CASSLDDWSISYEQYF.

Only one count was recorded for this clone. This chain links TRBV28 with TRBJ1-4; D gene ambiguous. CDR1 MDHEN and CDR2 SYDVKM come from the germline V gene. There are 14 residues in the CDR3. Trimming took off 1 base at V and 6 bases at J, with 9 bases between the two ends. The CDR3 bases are TGTGCCAGCAGTTTATTGGTAGCGGATGAAAAACTGTTTTTT. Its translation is CASSLLVADEKLFF.

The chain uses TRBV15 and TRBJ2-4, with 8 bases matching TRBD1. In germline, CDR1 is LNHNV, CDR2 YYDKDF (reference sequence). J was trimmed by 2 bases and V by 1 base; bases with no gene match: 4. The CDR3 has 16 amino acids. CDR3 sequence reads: CATSRGTGGTKNIQYF. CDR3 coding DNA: TGTGCCACCAGCAGAGGAACAGGGGGTACCAAAAACATTCAGTACTTC.

CDR3 in amino acids: CASSLVEGRINQPQHF. The DNA for the CDR3 is TGTGCCAGCAGCCTGGTGGAGGGACGCATAAATCAGCCCCAGCATTTT. The chain links TRBV28 to TRBJ1-5; D is possibly TRBD1 (5 bases). CDR1 is MDHEN, CDR2 SYDVKM, per germline. The CDR3 is 16 residues long. Trimming removed 6 bases at V and 4 bases at J, with 19 bases between.

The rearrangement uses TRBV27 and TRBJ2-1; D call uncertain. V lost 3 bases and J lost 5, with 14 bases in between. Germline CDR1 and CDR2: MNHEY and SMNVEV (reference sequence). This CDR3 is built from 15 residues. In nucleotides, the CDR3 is TGTGCCAGCAGTTTGCTAGTATCCTTAAACAATGAGCAGTTCTTC. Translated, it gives CASSLLVSLNNEQFF.

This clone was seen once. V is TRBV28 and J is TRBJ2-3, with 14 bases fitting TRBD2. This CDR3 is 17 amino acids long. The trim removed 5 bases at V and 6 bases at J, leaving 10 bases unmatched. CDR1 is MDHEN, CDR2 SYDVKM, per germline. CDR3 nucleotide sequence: TGTGCCAGCAGTCCCTGGGGACTAGCGGGAGCGGGGGATACGCAGTATTTT. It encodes CASSPWGLAGAGDTQYF.

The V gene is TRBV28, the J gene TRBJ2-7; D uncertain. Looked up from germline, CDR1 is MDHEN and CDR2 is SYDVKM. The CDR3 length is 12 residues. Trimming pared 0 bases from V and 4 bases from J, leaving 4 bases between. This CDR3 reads CASSLWRYEQYF. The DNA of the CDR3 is TGTGCCAGCAGTTTATGGAGGTACGAGCAGTACTTC.

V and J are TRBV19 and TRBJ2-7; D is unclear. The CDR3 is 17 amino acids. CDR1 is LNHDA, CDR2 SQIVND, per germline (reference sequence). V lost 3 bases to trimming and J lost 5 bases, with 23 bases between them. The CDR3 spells CASSMAGRTFLLDEQYF. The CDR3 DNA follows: TGTGCCAGTAGTATGGCCGGGCGTACCTTCCTTTTGGACGAGCAGTACTTC. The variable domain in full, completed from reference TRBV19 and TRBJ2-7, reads DGGITQSPKYLFRKEGQNVTLSCEQNLNHDAMYWYRQDPGQGLRLIYYSQIVNDFQKGDIAEGYSVSREKKESFPLTVTSAQKNPTAFYLCASSMAGRTFLLDEQYFGPGTRLTVT.

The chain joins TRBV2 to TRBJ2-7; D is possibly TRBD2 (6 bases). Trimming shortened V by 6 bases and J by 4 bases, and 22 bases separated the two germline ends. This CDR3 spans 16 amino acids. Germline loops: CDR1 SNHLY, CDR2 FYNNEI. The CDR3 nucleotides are TGTGCCAGCAGAACCCTCGTAGCGGAATCCGGTTACGAGCAGTACTTC. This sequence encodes CASRTLVAESGYEQYF.

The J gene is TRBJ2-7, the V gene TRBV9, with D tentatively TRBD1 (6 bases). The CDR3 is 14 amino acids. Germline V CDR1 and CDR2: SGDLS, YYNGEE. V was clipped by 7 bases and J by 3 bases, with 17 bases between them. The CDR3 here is CASGPQGWGYEQYF. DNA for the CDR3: TGTGCCAGCGGCCCACAGGGCTGGGGCTACGAGCAGTACTTC.

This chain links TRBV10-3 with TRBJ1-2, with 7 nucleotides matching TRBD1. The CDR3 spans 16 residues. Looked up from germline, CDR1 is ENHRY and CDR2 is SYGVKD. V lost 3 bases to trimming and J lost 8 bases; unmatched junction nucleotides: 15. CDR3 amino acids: CAISDSDRPNGEGYTF. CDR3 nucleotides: TGTGCCATCAGTGACTCGGACAGGCCCAACGGGGAGGGCTACACCTTC.

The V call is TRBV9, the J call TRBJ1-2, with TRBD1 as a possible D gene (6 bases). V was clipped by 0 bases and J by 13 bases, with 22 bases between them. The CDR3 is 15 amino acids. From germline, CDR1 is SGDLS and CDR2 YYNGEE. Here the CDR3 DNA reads TGTGCCAGCAGCGTAGGGTACCTGGGGACGGGGGCCGGCACCTTC. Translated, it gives CASSVGYLGTGAGTF.

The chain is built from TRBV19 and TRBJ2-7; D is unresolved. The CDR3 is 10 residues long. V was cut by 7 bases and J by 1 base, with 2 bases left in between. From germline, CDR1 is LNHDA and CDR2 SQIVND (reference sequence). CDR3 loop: CASNSYEQYF. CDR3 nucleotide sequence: TGTGCCAGTAATTCCTACGAGCAGTACTTC.

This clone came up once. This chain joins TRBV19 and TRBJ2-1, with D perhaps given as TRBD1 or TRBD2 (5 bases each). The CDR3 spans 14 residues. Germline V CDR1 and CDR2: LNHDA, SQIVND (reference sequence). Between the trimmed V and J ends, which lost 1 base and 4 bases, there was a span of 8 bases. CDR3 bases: TGTGCCAGTAGTATAGCGGGGCAATACAATGAGCAGTTCTTC. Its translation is CASSIAGQYNEQFF.

The CDR3 loop reads CASSQVVGLAGEQFF. The CDR3 nucleotides are TGCGCCAGCAGCCAAGTTGTCGGACTAGCGGGAGAGCAGTTCTTC. This chain connects TRBV4-1 to TRBJ2-1; 12 bases line up with TRBD2. CDR1 MGHRA and CDR2 YSYEKL come from the germline V gene. The V gene end was trimmed by 1 base and the J gene end by 10 bases; junction bases not matched to a gene: 5. The CDR3 covers 15 residues.

This CDR3 reads CASSSPSGRIDEQYF. The DNA of the CDR3 is TGTGCCAGCAGCTCGCCTAGCGGGAGAATCGACGAGCAGTACTTC. The rearrangement uses TRBV7-6 and TRBJ2-7; the match to TRBD2 covers 10 bases. This CDR3 has 15 amino acids. V lost 4 bases and J lost 5; bases outside the gene matches: 8. CDR1 and CDR2 from the germline V gene are SGHVS and FNYEAQ.

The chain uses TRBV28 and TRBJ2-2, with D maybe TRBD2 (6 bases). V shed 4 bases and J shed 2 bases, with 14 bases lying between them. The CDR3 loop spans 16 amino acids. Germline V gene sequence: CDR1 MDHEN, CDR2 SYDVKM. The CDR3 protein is CASSSRSGLNTGELFF. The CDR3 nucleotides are TGTGCCAGCAGTTCGCGGTCCGGACTAAACACCGGGGAGCTGTTTTTT.

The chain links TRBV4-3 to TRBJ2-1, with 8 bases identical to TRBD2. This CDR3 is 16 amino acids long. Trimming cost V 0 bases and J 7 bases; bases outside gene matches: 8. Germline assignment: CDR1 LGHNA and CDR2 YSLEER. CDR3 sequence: CASSQDRGLAGNEQFF. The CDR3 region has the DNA TGCGCCAGCAGCCAAGATCGAGGACTAGCTGGAAATGAGCAGTTCTTC.

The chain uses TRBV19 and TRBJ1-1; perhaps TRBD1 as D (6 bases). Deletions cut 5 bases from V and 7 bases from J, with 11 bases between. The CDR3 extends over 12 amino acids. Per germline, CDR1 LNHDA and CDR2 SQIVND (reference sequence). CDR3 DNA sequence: TGTGCCAGTAGTCAGGGGAGGGGTGAAGCTTTCTTT. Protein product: CASSQGRGEAFF.

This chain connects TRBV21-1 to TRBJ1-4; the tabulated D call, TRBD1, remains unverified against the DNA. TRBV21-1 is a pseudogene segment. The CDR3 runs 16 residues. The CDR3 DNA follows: TGTGCCAGCAGCAAATACTACAGGGGGCAAGATGAAAAACTGTTTTTT. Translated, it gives CASSKYYRGQDEKLFF.

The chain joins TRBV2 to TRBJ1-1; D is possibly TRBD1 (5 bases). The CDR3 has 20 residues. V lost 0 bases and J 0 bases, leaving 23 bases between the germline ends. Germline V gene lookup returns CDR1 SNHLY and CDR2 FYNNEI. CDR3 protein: CASSEAYEKLPGGMNTEAFF. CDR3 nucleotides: TGTGCCAGCAGTGAAGCGTATGAGAAGCTGCCCGGGGGGATGAACACTGAAGCTTTCTTT.